The rows below give T cell receptor beta chains drawn from one sample of a study of T cells in Graves' hyperthyroidism and ophthalmopathy. TCRdb itself ran the multiplex PCR reads through MiXCR, one entry per CDR3 protein. The repertoire consists of around 490,000 distinct CDR3 sequences, with 20% occurring once and the leading ten covering over 45%. The sample taken for sequencing was blood. All receptors derive from a middle-aged man with Graves' ophthalmopathy. Each CDR3 is given with its conserved first and last residue. Each record gives: CDR3 length, V gene, J gene, D gene, clone size, CDR3 DNA, CDR3 protein. A D gene is named only where the DNA matches it firmly. Clone size, where shown, is once, few, many, or a class for clones that have expanded.

>17|TRBV5-1|TRBJ1-4|-|-
TGCGCCAGCAGCTTGGGAGCAGGGGCGACAACTAATGAAAAACTGTTTTTT
CASSLGAGATTNEKLFF
>14|TRBV6-1|TRBJ2-3|-|-
TGTGCCAGCAGCTACGGAGGTGATACAGATACGCAGTATTTT
CASSYGGDTDTQYF
>11|TRBV3-1|TRBJ2-7|-|many
TGTGCCAGCAGCCAAGATCGGGAGCAGTACTTC
CASSQDREQYF
>13|TRBV7-3|TRBJ2-3|-|many
TGTGCCAGCAGCCACGATCCCACAGATACGCAGTATTTT
CASSHDPTDTQYF
>18|TRBV3-1|TRBJ2-7|TRBD2|-
TGTGCCAGCAGCCAAGAATCTCGGCTAGCGGGGGCCTATTACGAGCAGTACTTC
CASSQESRLAGAYYEQYF
>15|TRBV19|TRBJ1-5|-|once
TGTGCCAGTACCCCCCGGGCCGGAGGCAATCAGCCCCAGCATTTT
CASTPRAGGNQPQHF
>17|TRBV5-1|TRBJ2-1|TRBD2|few
TGCGCCAGCAGCTTGGCCATCGTATCTAGCGGGAGCAATGAGCAGTTCTTC
CASSLAIVSSGSNEQFF
>16|TRBV6-1|TRBJ1-5|-|-
TGTGCCAGCATGACCCGGCTTTTGGATCACAATCAGCCCCAGCATTTT
CASMTRLLDHNQPQHF
>13|TRBV29-1|TRBJ1-2|-|few
TGCAGCGTCCCCAAGGACGGGGACTATGGCTACACCTTC
CSVPKDGDYGYTF
>15|TRBV7-9|TRBJ1-1|TRBD1|few
TGTGCCAGCAGCCGGTCCGGGACAGTGAACACTGAAGCTTTCTTT
CASSRSGTVNTEAFF
>14|TRBV9|TRBJ2-1|-|-
TGTGCCAGCAGCGTACTGGCCCTCCGGGATGAGCAGTTCTTC
CASSVLALRDEQFF
>15|TRBV7-9|TRBJ1-6|-|-
TGTGCCAGCAGCTTTCGGGACACCGATAATTCACCCCTCCACTTT
CASSFRDTDNSPLHF
>16|TRBV6-8|TRBJ1-5|-|many
TGTGCCAGCAGTTACCGGCCCCGGGACCGCCCTTCGCCCCAGCATTTT
CASSYRPRDRPSPQHF
>11|TRBV3-1|TRBJ1-2|-|few
TGTGCCAGCAGCAAATATGGAGGCTACACCTTC
CASSKYGGYTF
>14|TRBV28|TRBJ2-7|TRBD2|-
TGTGCCAGCAGTTTATCCTGGCGGGAGTACGAGCAGTACTTC
CASSLSWREYEQYF
>16|TRBV20-1|TRBJ2-5|TRBD2|-
TGCAGGGCCGTGGGACTAGCGGGAAACATACAAGAGACCCAGTACTTC
CRAVGLAGNIQETQYF
>15|TRBV12-5|TRBJ2-7|TRBD1|-
TGTGCTAGTGGTTTGGGGGCCGGGACAGGTGGCGAGCAGTACTTC
CASGLGAGTGGEQYF
>17|TRBV4-1|TRBJ2-3|-|-
TGCGCCAGCAGCCAAGGGGCAGGGCTCCTGGGCACAGATACGCAGTATTTT
CASSQGAGLLGTDTQYF
>15|TRBV4-3|TRBJ2-1|TRBD1|-
TGCGCCAGCAGCCAAGGGACAGGATATTACAATGAGCAGTTCTTC
CASSQGTGYYNEQFF
>17|TRBV11-3|TRBJ2-1|-|many
TGTGCCAGCAGCTTAGAGGACTCGGGGAGCTCCTACAATGAGCAGTTCTTC
CASSLEDSGSSYNEQFF
>15|TRBV2|TRBJ2-7|TRBD1|many
TGTGCCAGCAGTGACGGCAGGACAGGGTTAGACGAGCAGTACTTC
CASSDGRTGLDEQYF
>13|TRBV28|TRBJ2-7|TRBD1|-
TGTGCCAGCAGCCACGACAGGGCTTACGAGCAGTACTTC
CASSHDRAYEQYF
>14|TRBV2|TRBJ2-7|-|few
TGTGCCAGCAGTGCTGAAGAGGTCTCCTACGAGCAGTACTTC
CASSAEEVSYEQYF
>16|TRBV27|TRBJ1-2|TRBD1|-
TGTGCCAGCAGTTCCAGATTAGACAGGGTTAACTATGGCTACACCTTC
CASSSRLDRVNYGYTF